This T cell receptor (beta chain) was profiled in a study of CD8 T cells in ankylosing spondylitis. Regarding the study as a whole: What seemed typical of ankylosing spondylitis blood was a TCR beta motif built from roughly eight highly homologous variants.

Germline-derived CDR1 and CDR2 are MDHEN and SYDVKM. The CDR3 is 12 residues long. Trimming removed 2 bases at V and 8 bases at J, with 8 bases between. This clonotype was observed a few times. The antigen remains undetermined. TCRdb called the 5' RACE reads again in MiXCR, with one record for every CDR3 protein. The data contain 130,000 or so distinct CDR3 sequences, roughly 17% of them singletons. Input material: blood, either unsorted or a sorted T cell fraction (not recorded which). The genes are TRBV28 and TRBJ2-3; D remains unclear. This clonotype was obtained from a male donor with ankylosing spondylitis. The CDR3 sequence: CASSLAHITQYF. The CDR3 DNA is TGTGCCAGCAGTTTAGCCCACATTACGCAGTATTTT.